This T cell receptor (beta chain) is from a study of blood T cell repertoires in COVID-19. CDR1 and CDR2 (germline): LNHDA, SQIVND (reference sequence). This CDR3 is 16 amino acids long. With V trimmed by 7 bases and J by 2 bases, 12 bases remained unmatched. Some clones are missing from TCRdb's copy, which holds only in-frame ones; the method was immunoSEQ multiplex PCR. The sample consists of some 140,000 clones, 65% to 80% of them appearing once. This clone was counted a single time. This sequence originates from a man aged 60 to 69 with acute or convalescent COVID-19. The chain uses TRBV19 and TRBJ2-7, with 9 bases identical to TRBD1. Sequencing was performed on peripheral blood. CDR3 residues: CASTETGTGSTYEQYF. CDR3 DNA: TGTGCCAGTACTGAGACTGGGACAGGGTCCACCTACGAGCAGTACTTC. The variable domain in full, completed from reference TRBV19 and TRBJ2-7, reads DGGITQSPKYLFRKEGQNVTLSCEQNLNHDAMYWYRQDPGQGLRLIYYSQIVNDFQKGDIAEGYSVSREKKESFPLTVTSAQKNPTAFYLCASTETGTGSTYEQYFGPGTRLTVT.